One T cell receptor (beta chain) is described in this entry. These data are taken from a study of T cell responses to AZD1222 COVID-19 vaccine. This CDR3 comprises 16 residues. V shed 5 bases and J 1 base; nucleotides not matched to a gene: 10. Germline-derived CDR1 and CDR2 are SGHTA and FQGNSA. Assay: immunoSEQ multiplex PCR; the TCRdb copy retains only in-frame clones and omits some. The table shows roughly 150,000 clones, with approximately 90% occurring only once. The clonotype was recovered from an adult in good health. The sample was peripheral blood, taken on day 0 of AZD1222 vaccination. The chain has TRBV7-2 and TRBJ1-1, with 7 bases lining up with TRBD1. CDR3 amino acids: CASSPRDSRPNTEAFF. The DNA of the CDR3 is TGTGCCAGCAGCCCCCGGGACAGCCGACCGAACACTGAAGCTTTCTTT.